This is a list of T cell receptor beta chains from one sample in a study of early T cells in non-severe SARS-CoV-2 infection. TCRdb used MiXCR to reprocess the 5' RACE reads, holding one entry per CDR3 protein. The top ten clones hold approximately 8.3% of a sample with tens of thousands of distinct CDR3 sequences, roughly 7% of them seen once. Sequenced sample: whole blood. These receptors came from an adult who was a healthcare worker with PCR-confirmed SARS-CoV-2 infection or an uninfected control (not recorded which). The CDR3 runs from the conserved cysteine through the conserved F or W. A D gene is named only where the DNA matches it firmly. For some rows the clone size is stated as once, few or many, or as a class when expanded; others skip it.

v_gene	d_gene	abundance	j_gene	CDR3nt	CDR3aa
TRBV28	.	.	TRBJ1-2	TGTGCCAGCAGAGATCTAGGCGGCAGTCAGTACTATGGCTACACCTTC	CASRDLGGSQYYGYTF
TRBV5-6	.	many	TRBJ1-6	TGTGCCAGCAGCCCCCCGTCGGGAGGGGATAATTCACCCCTCCACTTT	CASSPPSGGDNSPLHF
TRBV18	.	few	TRBJ2-1	TGTGCCAGCTCACCTACATTCATGGCAGGGACGGATGAGCAGTTCTTC	CASSPTFMAGTDEQFF
TRBV12-2	.	few	TRBJ2-7	TGTGCAAGTCGCTTAGGGGGACTAGCGGGGACCTACGAGCAGTACTTC	CASRLGGLAGTYEQYF
TRBV5-5	TRBD2	.	TRBJ2-5	TGTGCCAGCTTCCGTCTAGCGGGGGGGCAAGAGACCCAGTACTTC	CASFRLAGGQETQYF
TRBV6-6	.	.	TRBJ1-2	TGTGCCAGCAGTTCCCGGGACACCGCAGGCTACACCTTC	CASSSRDTAGYTF
TRBV20-1	.	.	TRBJ2-2	TGCAGTGCTAGAGGACAGAGCAACACCGGGGAGCTGTTTTTT	CSARGQSNTGELFF
TRBV5-5	.	few	TRBJ1-2	TGTGCCAGCAGCTTGGGAGGACCGAGTGGCTATGGCTACACCTTC	CASSLGGPSGYGYTF
TRBV27	.	medium-sized	TRBJ1-5	TGTGCCAGCAGTTTGGGGACGAACAATCAGCCCCAGCATTTT	CASSLGTNNQPQHF
TRBV4-3	.	many	TRBJ1-5	TGCGCCAGCAGCCTTATCTGGGACGGTAGCAATCAGCCCCAGCATTTT	CASSLIWDGSNQPQHF
TRBV6-2/TRBV6-3	TRBD2	few	TRBJ2-7	TGTGCCAGCAGGGCAAGCGGGGAGAACGAGCAGTACTTC	CASRASGENEQYF
TRBV7-9	.	.	TRBJ2-6	TGTGCCAGCAGCTTAGATTTGGACGTCCTGACTTTC	CASSLDLDVLTF
TRBV6-2/TRBV6-3	TRBD1	many	TRBJ2-1	TGTGCCAGCAGTTCCCGGACAGGGAATCCAGATGAGCAGTTCTTC	CASSSRTGNPDEQFF
TRBV7-3	.	few	TRBJ1-2	TGTGCCAGCAGCTTTAATAGGGGCTATGGCTACACCTTC	CASSFNRGYGYTF
TRBV5-5	.	few	TRBJ2-7	TGTGCCAGCAGCCGAGCCGGAGTCCTTTCCTACGAGCAGTACTTC	CASSRAGVLSYEQYF
TRBV5-1	.	few	TRBJ2-3	TGCGCCAGCAGCTTGAGAGGGACTGGAGGTAGCACAGATACGCAGTATTTT	CASSLRGTGGSTDTQYF
TRBV10-3	.	.	TRBJ2-5	TGTGCCATCAGTGAGTCACAGGGACAAGAGACCCAGTACTTC	CAISESQGQETQYF
TRBV10-3	TRBD2	.	TRBJ2-7	TGTGCCATCAGGGAATCTAGCGGGGGTATCTCCTACGAGCAGTACTTC	CAIRESSGGISYEQYF
TRBV5-1	TRBD2	many	TRBJ2-3	TGCGCCAGCAGCGTAGGGACTAGCGGGGGCACAGATACGCAGTATTTT	CASSVGTSGGTDTQYF
TRBV5-1	.	.	TRBJ1-2	TGCGCCAGCAGCTCACAGGGACAAGGCTACACCTTC	CASSSQGQGYTF
TRBV18	.	.	TRBJ1-3	TGTGCCAGCCTCGAAGCATTTGGAAACACCATATATTTT	CASLEAFGNTIYF
TRBV6-5	TRBD2	few	TRBJ2-1	TGTGCCAGCAGTTGGGCCGGACTAGCCCATAGTGAGCAGTTCTTC	CASSWAGLAHSEQFF
TRBV28	.	.	TRBJ1-2	TGTGCCAGCAGTTTAATTGAGGGCAGGGGTTTAGGTGGCTACACCTTC	CASSLIEGRGLGGYTF
TRBV7-9	.	few	TRBJ1-1	TGTGCCAGCAGCCCCCAGAACACTGAAGCTTTCTTT	CASSPQNTEAFF
TRBV28	TRBD1	many	TRBJ1-5	TGTGCCAGCAGCCTTCTATCGGGGCAGGGGGCCCAGCATTTT	CASSLLSGQGAQHF
TRBV24-1	.	.	TRBJ2-4	TGTGCCACCAGTGATTTGGACCAAAACATTCAGTACTTC	CATSDLDQNIQYF
TRBV3-1	.	few	TRBJ2-1	TGTGCCAGCAGTCTGAGGGGGGCCAATGAGCAGTTCTTC	CASSLRGANEQFF
TRBV5-1	TRBD1	.	TRBJ2-7	TGCGCCAGCAGCTTGAATCATCGGGACAGAGACGAGCAGTACTTC	CASSLNHRDRDEQYF
TRBV3-1	.	many	TRBJ2-7	TGTGCCAGCAGCCAAGCCGACGGGGACGAGCAGTACTTC	CASSQADGDEQYF
TRBV3-1	.	.	TRBJ2-3	TGTGCCAGCAGCCAAGCGATTACCACCCGACGACACACAGATACGCAGTATTTT	CASSQAITTRRHTDTQYF
TRBV12-5	TRBD1	many	TRBJ1-1	TGTGCTAGTGGTTTGGTACTTGGCAGGGGGGACACTGAAGCTTTCTTT	CASGLVLGRGDTEAFF
TRBV12-3/TRBV12-4	TRBD2	.	TRBJ2-1	TGTGCCAGCAGGTCTTCGCGGGGGGGCTTGGGTGAGCAGTTCTTC	CASRSSRGGLGEQFF
TRBV7-2	.	many	TRBJ2-5	TGTGCCAGCAGCTTAGTCCCCAGTGTGGGGATCGAAGAGACCCAGTACTTC	CASSLVPSVGIEETQYF
TRBV6-5	.	few	TRBJ2-6	TGTGCCAGCAGTTTGGAGTACGGGGCCAACGTCCTGACTTTC	CASSLEYGANVLTF
TRBV4-3	.	few	TRBJ2-4	TGCGCCAGCAGCCAAGATGGGGCCAGACAAAACATTCAGTACTTC	CASSQDGARQNIQYF
TRBV27	.	.	TRBJ1-5	TGTGCCAGCAGTCCCCCGGCAGGCGCCTATAGCAATCAGCCCCAGCATTTT	CASSPPAGAYSNQPQHF
TRBV24-1	TRBD1	few	TRBJ2-1	TGTGCCACCAGTGATGCAGACAGGGGAGACGACAATGAGCAGTTCTTC	CATSDADRGDDNEQFF
TRBV12-3/TRBV12-4	.	few	TRBJ2-7	TGTGCCAGCAGCCAGGGGGTAGCGGGGCTCTACGAGCAGTACTTC	CASSQGVAGLYEQYF
TRBV19	.	.	TRBJ2-4	TGTGCCAGTAGTATTTGGTTGGGAGCCAAAAACATTCAGTACTTC	CASSIWLGAKNIQYF
TRBV20-1	.	.	TRBJ1-1	TGCAGTGCTTCTTTATACTACATGAACACTGAAGCTTTCTTT	CSASLYYMNTEAFF